These T cell receptor beta chains were read from a single sample in a study of cytomegalovirus exposure and HLA in healthy donors. Method: immunoSEQ multiplex PCR; TCRdb's copy keeps in-frame clones and lacks some. Found here are about 160,000 clones, 60% to 80% of them singletons; the top ten hold roughly 9.7%. Sequenced material: PBMCs. Every receptor here comes from a man between 18 and 29 years old in good health and CMV-seropositive. CDR3s include the opening cysteine and the closing phenylalanine or tryptophan.

v_gene,CDR3aa
TRBV14,CASSSGTGLGTPLHF
TRBV18,CASSPGQGGRSNQPQHF
TRBV6-1,CAIQASGGAADTQYF
TRBV7-9,CASSLDRNTEAFF
TRBV21-1,CASSKERSNSNQPQHF
TRBV7-9,CASSFSTGTGKLFF
TRBV19,CASSTPTGQGSTDTQYF
TRBV10-2,CASSDLNEQFF
TRBV18,CASSRRTGNGEAFF
TRBV7-9,CASSWVGETGANVLTF
TRBV6-1,CASSENPRQGIDEQYF
TRBV7-9,CASSLGRVAGGYTF
TRBV7-6,CASSLGGQYLNEQFF
TRBV18,CASSPLAGDREQYF
TRBV5-6,CASSRTGGLAGGRGNEQFF
TRBV19,CASSIRGLYQPQHF
TRBV6-4,CASSERMGQTEAFF
TRBV7-2,CASSLALLNAGELFF
TRBV9,CASSPLTGGSEAFF
TRBV2,CASRWGPDLLQPQHF
TRBV18,CASSSGLAGSNEQFF
TRBV5-4,CASSSPQGLLGYTF
TRBV9,CASSVATSPTEAFF
TRBV6-6,CASSSQGAFSQPQHF
TRBV6-5,CASSYSRSYEQYF
TRBV5-1,CASSTSSPGGGYTF
TRBV7-9,CASSLARGSTDTQYF
TRBV10-3,CATAGRMTGSRYEQYF
TRBV27,CASSQTTRQPGQETQYF
TRBV5-4,CATMDRGRRNTGELFF
TRBV5-1,CASSQGAGTEAFF
TRBV11-2,CASSLDSGITDTQYF
TRBV1,CTSSQEGDRVNQPQHF
TRBV9,CASSVDGRWETQYF
TRBV29-1,CSVMREGTGELFF
TRBV30,CAWSVSGTDTQYF
TRBV7-6,CASSLYQAGTYNEQFF
TRBV28,CASSFSVLQETQYF
TRBV11-2,CASSRSGQMNTEAFF
TRBV18,CASSPLSSTNEKLFF
TRBV19,CASSSPTGGGTDTQYF
TRBV5-6,CASSPVGGETGELFF
TRBV29-1,CSGRDSANTEAFF
TRBV5-8,CASSILRQGLREDQPQHF
TRBV11-3,CASSLVFGQGMWHEQFF
TRBV2,CASSEVRGPGTEAFF
TRBV25-1,CASSETGNYGYTF
TRBV6-5,CASSRGGRSGNTIYF
TRBV6-5,CASSYGGTGQPQHF
TRBV2,CASNHDRGHSPLHF
TRBV6-1,CASRVSGFGTEAFF